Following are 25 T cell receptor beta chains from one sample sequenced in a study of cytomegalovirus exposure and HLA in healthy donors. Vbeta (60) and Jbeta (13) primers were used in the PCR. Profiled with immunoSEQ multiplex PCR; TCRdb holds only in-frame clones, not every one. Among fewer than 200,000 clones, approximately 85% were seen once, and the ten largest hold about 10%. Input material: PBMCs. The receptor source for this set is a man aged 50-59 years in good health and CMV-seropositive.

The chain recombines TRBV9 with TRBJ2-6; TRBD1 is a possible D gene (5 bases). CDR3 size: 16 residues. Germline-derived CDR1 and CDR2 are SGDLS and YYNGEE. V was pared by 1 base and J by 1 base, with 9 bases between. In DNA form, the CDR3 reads TGTGCCAGCAGCGTAAACAGGCGTTCTGGGGCCAACGTCCTGACTTTC. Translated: CASSVNRRSGANVLTF.

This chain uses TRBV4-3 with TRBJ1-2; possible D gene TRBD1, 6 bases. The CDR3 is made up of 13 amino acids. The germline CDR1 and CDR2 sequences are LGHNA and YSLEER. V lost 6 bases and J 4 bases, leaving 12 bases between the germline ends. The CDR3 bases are TGCGCCAGCAGTTCGACAGGTTCCTATGGCTACACCTTC. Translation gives CASSSTGSYGYTF.

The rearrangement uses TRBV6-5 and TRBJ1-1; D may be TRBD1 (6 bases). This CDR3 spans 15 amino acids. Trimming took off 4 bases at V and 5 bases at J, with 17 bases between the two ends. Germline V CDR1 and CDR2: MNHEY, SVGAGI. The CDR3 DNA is TGTGCCAGCAGTTTTGGGAGCCAGGGGTGGACTGAAGCTTTCTTT. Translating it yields CASSFGSQGWTEAFF.

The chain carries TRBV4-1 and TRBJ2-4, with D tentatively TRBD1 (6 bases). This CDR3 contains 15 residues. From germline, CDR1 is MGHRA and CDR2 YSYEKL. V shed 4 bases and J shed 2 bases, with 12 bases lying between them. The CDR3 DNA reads TGCGCCAGCAGCCCTGATACAGGGACCAAAAACATTCAGTACTTC. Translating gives CASSPDTGTKNIQYF.

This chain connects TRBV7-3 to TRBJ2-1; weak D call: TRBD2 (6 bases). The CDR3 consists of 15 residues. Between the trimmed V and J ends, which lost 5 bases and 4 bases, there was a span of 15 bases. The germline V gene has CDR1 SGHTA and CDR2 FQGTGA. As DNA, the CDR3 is TGTGCCAGCAGCCCCCAAGAGGGAGGTTACAATGAGCAGTTCTTC. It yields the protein CASSPQEGGYNEQFF.

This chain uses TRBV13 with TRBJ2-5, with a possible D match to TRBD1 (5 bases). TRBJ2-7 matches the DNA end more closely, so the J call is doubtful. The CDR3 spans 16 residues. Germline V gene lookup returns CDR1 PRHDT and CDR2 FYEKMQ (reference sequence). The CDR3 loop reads CASSLSPRQGNYEQYF. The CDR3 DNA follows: TGTGCCAGCAGCTTAAGTCCCAGGCAGGGTAACTACGAGCAGTACTTC.

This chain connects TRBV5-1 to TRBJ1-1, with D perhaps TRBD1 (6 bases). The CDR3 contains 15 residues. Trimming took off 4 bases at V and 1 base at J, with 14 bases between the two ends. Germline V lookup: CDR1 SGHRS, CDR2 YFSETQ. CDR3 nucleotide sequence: TGCGCCAGCAGCGTGGGGAGGGGGGGGAACACTGAAGCTTTCTTT. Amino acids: CASSVGRGGNTEAFF.

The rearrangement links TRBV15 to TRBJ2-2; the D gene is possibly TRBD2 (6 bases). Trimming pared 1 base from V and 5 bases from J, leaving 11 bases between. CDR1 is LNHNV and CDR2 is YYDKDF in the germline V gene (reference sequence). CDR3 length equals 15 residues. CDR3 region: CATSRGGALTGELFF. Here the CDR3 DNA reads TGTGCCACCAGCAGAGGCGGGGCCCTTACCGGGGAGCTGTTTTTT.

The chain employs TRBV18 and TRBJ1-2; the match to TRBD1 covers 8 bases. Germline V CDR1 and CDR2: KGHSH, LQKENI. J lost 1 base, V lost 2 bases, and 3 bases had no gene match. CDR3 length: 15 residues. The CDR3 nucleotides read TGTGCCAGCTCACCAGCTGGACAGGGTAACTATGGCTACACCTTC. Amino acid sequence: CASSPAGQGNYGYTF. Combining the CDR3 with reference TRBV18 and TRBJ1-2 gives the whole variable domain NAGVMQNPRHLVRRRGQEARLRCSPMKGHSHVYWYRQLPEEGLKFMVYLQKENIIDESGMPKERFSAEFPKEGPSILRIQQVVRGDSAAYFCASSPAGQGNYGYTFGSGTRLTVV.

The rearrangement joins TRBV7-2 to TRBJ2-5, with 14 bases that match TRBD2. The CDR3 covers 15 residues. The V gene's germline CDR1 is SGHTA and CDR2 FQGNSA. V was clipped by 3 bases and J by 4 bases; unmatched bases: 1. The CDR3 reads CASSFGLAGGETQYF. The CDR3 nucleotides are TGTGCCAGCAGCTTCGGACTAGCGGGAGGAGAGACCCAGTACTTC.

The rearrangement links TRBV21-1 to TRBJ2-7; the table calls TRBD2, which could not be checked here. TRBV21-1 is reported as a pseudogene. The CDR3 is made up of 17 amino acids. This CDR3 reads CASSNRKGRGGLYEQYF. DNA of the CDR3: TGTGCCAGCAGCAACAGAAAGGGTAGGGGGGGCTTGTACGAGCAGTACTTC.

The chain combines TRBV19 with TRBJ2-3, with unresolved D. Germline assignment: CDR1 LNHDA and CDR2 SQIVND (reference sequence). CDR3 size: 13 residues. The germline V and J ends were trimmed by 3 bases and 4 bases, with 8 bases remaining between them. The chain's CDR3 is CASSIVAADTQYF. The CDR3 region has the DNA TGTGCCAGTAGTATCGTGGCGGCAGATACGCAGTATTTT.

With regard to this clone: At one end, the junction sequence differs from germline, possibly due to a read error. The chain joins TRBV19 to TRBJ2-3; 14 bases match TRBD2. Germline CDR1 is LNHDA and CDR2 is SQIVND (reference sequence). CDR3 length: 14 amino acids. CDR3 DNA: TGTGCCAGTAGTTGGACTAGCGGGAGGCCTCCGGCGAATTTT. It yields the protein CASSWTSGRPPANF.

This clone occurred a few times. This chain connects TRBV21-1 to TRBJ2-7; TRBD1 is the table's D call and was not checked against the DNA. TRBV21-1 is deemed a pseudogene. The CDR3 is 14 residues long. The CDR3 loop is CASSGRDRNYEQYF. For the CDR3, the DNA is TGTGCCAGCAGCGGGAGGGACAGGAACTACGAGCAGTACTTC.

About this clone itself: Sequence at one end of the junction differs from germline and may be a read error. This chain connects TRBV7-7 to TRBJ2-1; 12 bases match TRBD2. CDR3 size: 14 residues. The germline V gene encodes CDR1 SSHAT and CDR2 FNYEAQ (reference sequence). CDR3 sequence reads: CASRTSGVNNEQFF. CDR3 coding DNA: TGTGCTAGCAGGACTAGCGGGGTTAACAATGAGCAGTTCTTC.

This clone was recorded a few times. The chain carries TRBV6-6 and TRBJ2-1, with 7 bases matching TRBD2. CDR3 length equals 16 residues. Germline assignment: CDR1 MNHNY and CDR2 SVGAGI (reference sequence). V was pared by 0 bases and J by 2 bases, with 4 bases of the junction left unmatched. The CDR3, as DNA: TGTGCCAGCAGTTACTCGACTACTAGCGCCTACAATGAGCAGTTCTTC. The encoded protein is CASSYSTTSAYNEQFF.

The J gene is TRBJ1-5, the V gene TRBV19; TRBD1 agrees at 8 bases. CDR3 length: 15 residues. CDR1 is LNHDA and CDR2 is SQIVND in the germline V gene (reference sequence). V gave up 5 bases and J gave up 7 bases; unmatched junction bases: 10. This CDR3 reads CASSDRDRGKQPQHF. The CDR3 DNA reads TGTGCCAGTAGTGACCGCGACAGGGGAAAGCAGCCCCAGCATTTT.

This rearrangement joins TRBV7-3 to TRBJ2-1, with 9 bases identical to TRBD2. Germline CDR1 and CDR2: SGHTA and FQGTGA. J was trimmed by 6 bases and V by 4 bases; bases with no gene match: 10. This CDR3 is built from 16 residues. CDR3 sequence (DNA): TGTGCCAGCAGCTCCTTAGCGGGGGTTAGGTTCAATGAGCAGTTCTTC. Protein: CASSSLAGVRFNEQFF. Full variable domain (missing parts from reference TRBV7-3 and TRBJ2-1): GAGVSQTPSNKVTEKGKYVELRCDPISGHTALYWYRQSLGQGPEFLIYFQGTGAADDSGLPNDRFFAVRPEGSVSTLKIQRTERGDSAVYLCASSSLAGVRFNEQFFGPGTRLTVL.

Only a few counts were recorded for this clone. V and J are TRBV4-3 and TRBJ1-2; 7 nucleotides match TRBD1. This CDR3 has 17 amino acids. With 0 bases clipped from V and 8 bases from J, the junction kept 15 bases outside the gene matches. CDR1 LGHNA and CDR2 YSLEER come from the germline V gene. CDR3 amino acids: CASSQERGVQTGSGYTF. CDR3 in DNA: TGCGCCAGCAGCCAAGAAAGAGGCGTCCAGACAGGGAGCGGCTACACCTTC.

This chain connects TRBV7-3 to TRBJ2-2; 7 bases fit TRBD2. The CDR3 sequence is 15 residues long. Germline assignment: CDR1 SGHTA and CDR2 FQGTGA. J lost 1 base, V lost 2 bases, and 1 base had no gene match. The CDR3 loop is CASSLASGNTGELFF. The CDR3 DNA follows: TGTGCCAGCAGCTTAGCTAGCGGGAACACCGGGGAGCTGTTTTTT.

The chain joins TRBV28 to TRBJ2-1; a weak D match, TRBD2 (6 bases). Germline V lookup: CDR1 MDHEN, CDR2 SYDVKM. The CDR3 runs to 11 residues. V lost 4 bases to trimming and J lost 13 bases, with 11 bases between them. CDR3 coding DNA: TGTGCCAGCAGTTGGAGGGCGGGACAGTTCTTC. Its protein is CASSWRAGQFF.

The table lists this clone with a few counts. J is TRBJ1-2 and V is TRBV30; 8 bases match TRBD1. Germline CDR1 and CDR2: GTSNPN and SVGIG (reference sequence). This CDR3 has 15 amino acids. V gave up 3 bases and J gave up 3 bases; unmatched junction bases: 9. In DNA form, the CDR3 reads TGTGCCTGGAGCCCTCGGACAGGGTTGGACTATGGCTACACCTTC. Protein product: CAWSPRTGLDYGYTF.

The CDR3 coding sequence is TGTGCCGCCCGCGGGGGGAGTAATGAGCAGTTCTTC. Residues: CAARGGSNEQFF. The rearrangement links TRBV19 to TRBJ2-1; 8 bases are a match to TRBD2. CDR3 size: 12 residues. Germline assignment: CDR1 LNHDA and CDR2 SQIVND (reference sequence). The V segment lost 11 bases and the J segment 7 bases; nucleotides outside the gene matches: 7.

CDR3 coding DNA: TGTGCCACCAGCAGAGATAGGGGGGGGAACTATGGCTACACCTTC. It codes for CATSRDRGGNYGYTF. The genes are TRBV15 and TRBJ1-2; tentatively, D is TRBD1 (6 bases). Germline-derived CDR1 and CDR2 are LNHNV and YYDKDF (reference sequence). CDR3 length equals 15 residues. With 0 bases removed from V and 2 bases from J, the gap between germline ends came to 10 bases.

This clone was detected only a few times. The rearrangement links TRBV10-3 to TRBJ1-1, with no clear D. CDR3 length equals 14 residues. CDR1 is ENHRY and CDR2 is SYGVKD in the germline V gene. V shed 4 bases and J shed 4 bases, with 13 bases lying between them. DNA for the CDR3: TGTGCCATCAGTGGGGTGAGGGTGGGCACTGAAGCTTTCTTT. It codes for CAISGVRVGTEAFF.